This T cell receptor (beta chain) emerged from a study of a mutant IDH1 vaccine in newly diagnosed glioma. Measured with immunoSEQ multiplex PCR; TCRdb has only the in-frame clones, and not every one. The sample consists of 80,000 to 100,000 clones, roughly 80% of them appearing once. Sample time point: baseline, week 1 (first vaccination visit). The treatment here: pre-vaccination baseline after standard-of-care therapy. Germline values: CDR1 SNHLY, CDR2 FYNNEI. Trimming took off 1 base at V and 8 bases at J, with 11 bases between the two ends. The CDR3 loop spans 13 amino acids. The J gene is TRBJ1-2, the V gene TRBV2; D is ambiguous. This receptor was taken from a middle-aged man with glioma. Some clones in this sample may be carry-over from other donors' samples. Sequenced here: PBMCs, sampled from a glioma patient treated with radiotherapy, temozolomide or both. The DNA of the CDR3 is TGTGCCAGCAGTGAAGGAGTTACGGGGGGCTACACCTTC. Residues: CASSEGVTGGYTF.